This is a list of T cell receptor beta chains from one sample in a study of cytomegalovirus exposure and HLA in healthy donors. Profiled with immunoSEQ multiplex PCR; TCRdb holds only in-frame clones, not every one. This table has around 170,000 clones, roughly 71% appearing once. The sequenced sample consisted of PBMCs. These receptor sequences come from a girl between 5 and 17 years old in good health and CMV-seronegative. CDR3s include the opening cysteine and the closing phenylalanine or tryptophan. A D gene is named only where the DNA matches it firmly. Size values are once, few and many counts, or a class for expanded clones, and some rows have none.

>TRBV15|NA|TRBJ2-7|TRBD1
CATSGQGNGEQYF
TGTGCCACCAGTGGACAGGGAAATGGCGAGCAGTACTTC
>TRBV27|NA|TRBJ2-7|NA
CASSLVPPALYEQYF
TGTGCCAGCAGCCTAGTCCCTCCCGCTCTCTACGAGCAGTACTTC
>TRBV29-1|once|TRBJ1-1|TRBD1
CSVVGQELTEAFF
TGCAGCGTTGTGGGACAGGAGTTGACTGAAGCTTTCTTT
>TRBV7-6|once|TRBJ1-1|TRBD1
CASSLAGTGDTEAFF
TGTGCCAGCAGCTTAGCTGGGACAGGGGACACTGAAGCTTTCTTT
>TRBV7-8|NA|TRBJ2-1|NA
CASSLDQGGPPFF
TGTGCCAGCAGCTTAGACCAGGGGGGCCCTCCGTTCTTC
>TRBV4-1|NA|TRBJ1-4|NA
CASSQDRGDEKLFF
TGCGCCAGCAGCCAAGACAGGGGTGACGAAAAACTGTTTTTT
>TRBV10-3|NA|TRBJ1-5|NA
CASCQGNYSNQPQHF
TGTGCCAGTTGTCAGGGGAATTATAGCAATCAGCCCCAGCATTTT
>TRBV27|few|TRBJ2-7|TRBD2
CASSLSPLGGAREQYF
TGTGCCAGCAGTTTATCCCCCCTCGGGGGGGCCCGCGAGCAGTACTTC
>TRBV2|NA|TRBJ1-2|NA
CASNEGSDGYTF
TGTGCCAGCAACGAGGGATCGGACGGCTACACCTTC
>TRBV19|NA|TRBJ2-1|TRBD2
CASSVLAGGSSYNEQFF
TGTGCCAGTAGTGTTCTAGCGGGGGGGAGCTCCTACAATGAGCAGTTCTTC
>TRBV6-6|few|TRBJ2-7|NA
CASRPGTKNYYEQYF
TGTGCCAGCAGACCCGGGACAAAGAACTACTACGAGCAGTACTTC
>TRBV6-6|NA|TRBJ2-7|TRBD1
CASNPSGQGSYEQYF
TGTGCCAGCAACCCCTCGGGACAGGGGAGCTACGAGCAGTACTTC
>TRBV5-1|NA|TRBJ2-7|NA
CASRQDNSYEQYF
TGCGCCAGTCGACAGGACAATTCCTACGAGCAGTACTTC
>TRBV4-1|NA|TRBJ2-6|NA
CASSQAGQRIHSGANVLTF
TGCGCCAGCAGCCAGGCGGGACAGCGTATACACTCTGGGGCCAACGTCCTGACTTTC
>TRBV10-3|NA|TRBJ2-3|TRBD2
CAISPAAGGTTDTQYF
TGTGCCATCAGTCCTGCGGCGGGGGGGACCACAGATACGCAGTATTTT
>TRBV16|NA|TRBJ2-7|TRBD2
CASSQGGEFYEQYF
TGTGCCAGCAGCCAAGGGGGGGAGTTCTACGAGCAGTACTTC
>TRBV2|NA|TRBJ1-2|TRBD1
CARWTGESYGYTF
TGTGCCAGGTGGACAGGAGAGTCCTATGGCTACACCTTC
>TRBV29-1|few|TRBJ2-7|TRBD1
CSVRWPGQVAGYEQYF
TGCAGCGTGAGGTGGCCCGGACAGGTAGCAGGCTACGAGCAGTACTTC
>TRBV27|NA|TRBJ2-1|NA
CASSLYFRQFSYNEQFF
TGTGCCAGCAGTTTATACTTTCGACAGTTCTCCTACAATGAGCAGTTCTTC
>TRBV30|NA|TRBJ2-5|NA
CAWSVMGPQETQYF
TGTGCCTGGAGTGTAATGGGCCCTCAAGAGACCCAGTACTTC
>TRBV30|NA|TRBJ2-3|TRBD2
CAWSRGRGGGTDTQYF
TGTGCCTGGAGTAGGGGCCGTGGGGGGGGGACAGATACGCAGTATTTT
>TRBV29-1|NA|TRBJ2-7|TRBD2
CSVGPRGGTYEQYF
TGCAGCGTTGGACCCCGGGGGGGAACCTACGAGCAGTACTTC
>TRBV11-3|NA|TRBJ1-2|TRBD1
CASSVTGGYGYTF
TGTGCCAGCAGCGTGACAGGGGGCTATGGCTACACCTTC
>TRBV27|NA|TRBJ2-7|NA
CASRNLGQNEQYF
TGTGCCAGCAGAAACCTTGGACAGAACGAGCAGTACTTC
>TRBV5-6|NA|TRBJ1-2|TRBD1
CASSPSGTGGYGYTF
TGTGCCAGCAGCCCCTCCGGGACAGGGGGCTATGGCTACACCTTC
>TRBV4-2|NA|TRBJ1-1|NA
CASSQDRDTEAFF
TGTGCCAGCAGCCAAGATCGGGACACTGAAGCTTTCTTT
>TRBV25-1|NA|TRBJ2-7|NA
CASSEYSTGIEQYF
TGTGCCAGCAGTGAATACTCCACGGGGATCGAGCAGTACTTC
>TRBV2|NA|TRBJ1-6|NA
CAIEGETNSPLHF
TGTGCCATCGAGGGGGAAACGAATTCACCCCTCCACTTT
>TRBV5-1|NA|TRBJ1-6|TRBD1
CASSSGQVNSPLHF
TGCGCCAGCAGCTCGGGACAGGTTAATTCACCCCTCCACTTT
>TRBV19|NA|TRBJ1-2|TRBD1
CASVDRGLSGYGYTF
TGTGCCAGCGTGGACAGGGGGCTGAGTGGGTATGGCTACACCTTC
>TRBV9|NA|TRBJ2-6|TRBD1
CASSVAGDRGLGSGANVLTF
TGTGCCAGCAGCGTAGCCGGGGACAGGGGTCTGGGCTCTGGGGCCAACGTCCTGACTTTC
>TRBV16|NA|TRBJ1-6|NA
CASVGFNSPLHF
TGTGCCAGCGTCGGGTTTAATTCACCCCTCCACTTT
>TRBV5-6|NA|TRBJ1-1|NA
CAGYHRGDTEAFF
TGTGCCGGCTACCATAGAGGAGACACTGAAGCTTTCTTT
>TRBV2|NA|TRBJ1-2|TRBD1
CASKPGQGYHYGYTF
TGTGCCAGCAAACCGGGACAGGGTTATCACTATGGCTACACCTTC
>TRBV7-7|NA|TRBJ2-2|NA
CASSLAAGKTGELFF
TGTGCTAGCAGCTTAGCCGCAGGGAAGACCGGGGAGCTGTTTTTT
>TRBV7-3|once|TRBJ1-1|NA
CASSLRLVGATEAFF
TGTGCCAGCAGCCTTCGACTGGTGGGGGCGACTGAAGCTTTCTTT
>TRBV2|NA|TRBJ2-7|TRBD2
CASRPLAGGPEQYF
TGTGCCAGCAGGCCACTAGCGGGGGGACCCGAGCAGTACTTC
>TRBV30|NA|TRBJ2-5|NA
CAWSVTGSGTQYF
TGTGCCTGGAGTGTAACGGGGTCAGGGACCCAGTACTTC
>TRBV5-1|NA|TRBJ1-1|NA
CASSRRDSNTEAFF
TGCGCCAGCAGCAGACGCGACTCGAACACTGAAGCTTTCTTT
>TRBV6-5|NA|TRBJ2-7|NA
CASSYIWGDRPYEQYF
TGTGCCAGCAGTTACATTTGGGGGGACCGCCCCTACGAGCAGTACTTC
>TRBV29-1|NA|TRBJ2-3|TRBD2
CSVVGRGTTSTDTQYF
TGCAGCGTTGTTGGGCGGGGGACCACTAGCACAGATACGCAGTATTTT
>TRBV30|NA|TRBJ1-6|TRBD1
CAWGLDRGLESLHF
TGTGCCTGGGGTTTGGACAGGGGCTTGGAATCCCTCCACTTT
>TRBV6-6|NA|TRBJ2-3|TRBD1
CASSRGPSTDTQYF
TGTGCCAGCTCCAGGGGGCCTTCTACAGATACGCAGTATTTT
>TRBV29-1|few|TRBJ1-5|TRBD1
CSVADRGDDQPQHF
TGCAGCGTGGCAGACAGGGGGGACGATCAGCCCCAGCATTTT
>TRBV11-2|NA|TRBJ1-4|TRBD1
CASSWGNRGEKLFF
TGTGCCAGCAGCTGGGGCAACAGGGGCGAAAAACTGTTTTTT
>TRBV30|NA|TRBJ2-3|NA
CAWSRGGAGAGDTQYF
TGTGCCTGGAGTAGAGGGGGGGCCGGAGCTGGGGATACGCAGTATTTT